This section outlines one TCR beta chain sequence together with its context. The use of a sample-barcoded 5' primer and a J-beta primer mix characterized a second PCR of roughly 6 to 11 cycles. Each TCR beta cDNA got a 12-nucleotide random molecular identifier. Per sample, CDR3-containing paired-end reads numbered at least 2.5 million. TCRdb analysed the 5' RACE reads with MiXCR anew, one entry per CDR3 protein. The sample has hundreds of thousands of distinct CDR3 sequences, around half seen once; the top ten hold 20% to 25%. This CDR3 spans 16 amino acids. V lost 1 base to trimming and J lost 2 bases; unmatched junction nucleotides: 8. Germline CDR1 reads LGHNA; CDR2 reads YNFKEQ. The sample originates from a study of blood T cells in healthy people across ages. Total RNA extracted from each sample amounted to at least 6 micrograms.

V is TRBV4-2 and J is TRBJ2-7; TRBD1 aligns across 7 bases. Material: blood. The origin of this receptor is an elderly man in good health. The CDR3 loop is CASSQGATGAAYEQYF. The CDR3 DNA follows: TGTGCCAGCAGCCAAGGGGCAACAGGGGCAGCCTACGAGCAGTACTTC.